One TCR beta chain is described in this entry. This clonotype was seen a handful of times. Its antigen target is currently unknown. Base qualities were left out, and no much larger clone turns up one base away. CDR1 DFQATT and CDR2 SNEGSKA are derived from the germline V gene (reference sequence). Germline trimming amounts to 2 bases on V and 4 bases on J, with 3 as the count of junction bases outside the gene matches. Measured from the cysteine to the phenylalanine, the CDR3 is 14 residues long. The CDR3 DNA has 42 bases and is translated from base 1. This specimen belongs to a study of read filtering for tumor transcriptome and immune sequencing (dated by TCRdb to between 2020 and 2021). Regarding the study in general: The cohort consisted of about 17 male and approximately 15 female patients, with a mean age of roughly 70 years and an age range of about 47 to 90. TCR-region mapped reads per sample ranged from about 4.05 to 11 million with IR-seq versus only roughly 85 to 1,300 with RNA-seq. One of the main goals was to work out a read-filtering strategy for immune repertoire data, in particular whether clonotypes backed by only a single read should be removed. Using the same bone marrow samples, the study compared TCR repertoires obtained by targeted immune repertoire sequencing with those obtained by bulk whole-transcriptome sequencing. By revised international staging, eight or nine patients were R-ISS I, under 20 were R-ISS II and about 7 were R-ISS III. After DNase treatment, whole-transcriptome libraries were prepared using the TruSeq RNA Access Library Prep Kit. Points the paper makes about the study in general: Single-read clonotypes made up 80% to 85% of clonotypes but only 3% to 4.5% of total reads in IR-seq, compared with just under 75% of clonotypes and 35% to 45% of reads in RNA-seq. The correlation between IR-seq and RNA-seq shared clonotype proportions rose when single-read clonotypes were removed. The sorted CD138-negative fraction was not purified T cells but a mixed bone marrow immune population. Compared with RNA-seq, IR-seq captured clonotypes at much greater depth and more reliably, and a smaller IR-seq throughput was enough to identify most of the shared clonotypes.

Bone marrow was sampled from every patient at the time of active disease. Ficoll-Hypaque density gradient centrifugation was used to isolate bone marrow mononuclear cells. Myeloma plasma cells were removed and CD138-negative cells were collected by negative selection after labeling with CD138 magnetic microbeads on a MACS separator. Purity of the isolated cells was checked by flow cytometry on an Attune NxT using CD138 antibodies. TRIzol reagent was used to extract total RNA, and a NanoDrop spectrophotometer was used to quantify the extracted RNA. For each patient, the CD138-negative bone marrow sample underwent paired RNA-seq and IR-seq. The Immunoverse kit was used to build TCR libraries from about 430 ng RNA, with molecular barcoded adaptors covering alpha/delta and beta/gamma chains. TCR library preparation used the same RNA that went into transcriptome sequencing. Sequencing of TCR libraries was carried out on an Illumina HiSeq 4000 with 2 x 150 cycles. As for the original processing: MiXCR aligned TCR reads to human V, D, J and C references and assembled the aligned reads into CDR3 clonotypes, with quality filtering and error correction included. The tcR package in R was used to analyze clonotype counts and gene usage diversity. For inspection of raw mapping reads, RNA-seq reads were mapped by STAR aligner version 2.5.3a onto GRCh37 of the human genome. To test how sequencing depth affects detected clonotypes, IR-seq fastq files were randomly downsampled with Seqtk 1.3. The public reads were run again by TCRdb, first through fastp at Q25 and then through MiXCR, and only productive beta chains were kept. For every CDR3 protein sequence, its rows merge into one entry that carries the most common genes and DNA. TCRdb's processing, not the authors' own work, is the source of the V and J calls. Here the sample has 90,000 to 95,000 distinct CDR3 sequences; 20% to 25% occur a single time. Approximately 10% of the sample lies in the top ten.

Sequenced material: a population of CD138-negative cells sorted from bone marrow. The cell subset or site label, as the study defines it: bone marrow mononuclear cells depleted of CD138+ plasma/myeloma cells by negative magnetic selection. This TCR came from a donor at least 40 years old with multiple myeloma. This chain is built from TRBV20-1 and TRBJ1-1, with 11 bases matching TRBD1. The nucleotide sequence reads TGCAGTGCTAGATCCGGGACAGGGGGCACTGAAGCTTTCTTT. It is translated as CSARSGTGGTEAFF.